The entry below gives a single TCR beta chain sequence along with its context. Germline CDR1 reads SGHRS; CDR2 reads YFSETQ. Trimming stripped 0 bases from V and 5 bases from J, with 13 bases between. The length of the CDR3 is 15 residues. The data were taken from a study of shared clonotypes between healthy human individuals. Sequencing used immunoSEQ multiplex PCR; TCRdb keeps in-frame clones, though not all of them. The sample consists of approximately 2.4 million clones, almost 96% of them appearing once. V gene TRBV5-1 combines with J gene TRBJ2-3; no definite D call. Sequenced material: naive CD4+ T cells sorted from blood. Subset in this sample: CD45RA+ positively selected. The sequence derives from a man aged 18 to 35 in good health. CDR3 protein: CASSLDGRKLDTQYF. As DNA, the CDR3 is TGCGCCAGCAGCTTGGACGGCAGGAAATTAGATACGCAGTATTTT.